The 14 T cell receptor beta chains presented below share a single source sample, sequenced in a study of T-cell memory formation after mild COVID-19. Via MiXCR, TCRdb re-called the 5' RACE reads, giving one row per CDR3 protein. Of 200,000 to 250,000 distinct CDR3 sequences listed, around 25% are singletons. Specimen: PBMCs or a T cell subset sorted from them (not recorded which). The source of these receptors is an adult woman who had mild COVID-19 (a few samples of this study predate the infection). Cell type and time point are not known.

Only a few counts were recorded for this clonotype. This chain links TRBV6-6 with TRBJ2-1, with D possibly being TRBD1 (5 bases). This CDR3 contains 12 residues. Trimming took 5 bases from V and 6 from J, leaving 8 bases between them. CDR1 and CDR2 (germline): MNHNY, SVGAGI (reference sequence). CDR3 nucleotide sequence: TGTGCCAGCAGTCAAGGGGTCAATGAGCAGTTCTTC. It codes for CASSQGVNEQFF.

The chain uses TRBV29-1 and TRBJ2-2; D may be TRBD1 (6 bases). V lost 4 bases and J lost 1, with 13 bases in between. The CDR3 runs to 15 residues. The germline V gene encodes CDR1 SQVTM and CDR2 ANQGSEA. CDR3 residues: CSVGWGQLNTGELFF. The CDR3 coding sequence is TGCAGCGTTGGGTGGGGGCAGTTGAACACCGGGGAGCTGTTTTTT.

The V gene is TRBV12-3 or TRBV12-4, the J gene TRBJ1-1; tentative D call: TRBD1 (6 bases). The length of the CDR3 is 12 residues. V dropped 8 bases and J dropped 4 bases, with 11 bases sitting between them. Written as DNA, the CDR3 is TGTGCCAGCGGCCGCAGGGGCACTGAAGCTTTCTTT. This encodes CASGRRGTEAFF.

This clonotype was seen a few times. The V and J genes are TRBV19 and TRBJ1-5, with TRBD1 as a possible D gene (5 bases). Germline lookup yields CDR1 LNHDA and CDR2 SQIVND (reference sequence). The CDR3 covers 14 residues. V was cut by 10 bases and J by 6 bases, with 19 bases left in between. The chain's CDR3 is CATNVAGNGQPQHF. In nucleotides, the CDR3 is TGTGCCACTAACGTCGCAGGGAATGGTCAGCCCCAGCATTTT.

Only a few counts were recorded for this clonotype. V gene TRBV7-9 combines with J gene TRBJ2-7; TRBD2 might be the D (6 bases). V gave up 5 bases and J gave up 2 bases, with 19 bases separating them. This CDR3 has 16 amino acids. The germline V gene has CDR1 SEHNR and CDR2 FQNEAQ (reference sequence). CDR3 nucleotide sequence: TGTGCCAGCAGCCCAGCCGAAGGAGGGCTGACCTACGAGCAGTACTTC. It yields the protein CASSPAEGGLTYEQYF.

The genes are TRBV5-5 and TRBJ1-1, with 9 bases aligning to TRBD1. The CDR3 has 17 amino acids. Germline loops: CDR1 SGHKS, CDR2 YYEKEE (reference sequence). With V trimmed by 4 bases and J by 0 bases, 10 bases remained unmatched. CDR3 bases: TGTGCCAGCAGCCTTGAGCCGACAGGGGGGATGAACACTGAAGCTTTCTTT. Its protein is CASSLEPTGGMNTEAFF.

This clonotype has a handful of counts. This chain joins TRBV7-2 and TRBJ2-1, with D possibly matching TRBD1 (6 bases). Germline CDR1 SGHTA, CDR2 FQGNSA. The CDR3 contains 14 residues. Trimming stripped 4 bases from V and 9 bases from J, with 16 bases between. CDR3 amino acids: CASSSKRRGGEQFF. CDR3 bases: TGTGCCAGCAGCTCAAAACGGAGAGGGGGTGAGCAGTTCTTC.

The chain is built from TRBV4-1 and TRBJ1-1; D call uncertain. Germline values: CDR1 MGHRA, CDR2 YSYEKL. The CDR3 sequence is 14 residues long. The germline V and J ends were trimmed by 0 bases and 6 bases, with 11 bases remaining between them. This CDR3 reads CASSQDQVEAEAFF. The DNA of the CDR3 is TGCGCCAGCAGCCAAGACCAGGTCGAGGCTGAAGCTTTCTTT.

This clonotype was observed a handful of times. CDR3 residues: CATSDPGYEAFF. For the CDR3, the DNA is TGTGCCACCAGTGACCCTGGATATGAAGCTTTCTTT. The chain is built from TRBV24-1 and TRBJ1-1; D is unclear. V shed 4 bases and J shed 7 bases, with 9 bases lying between them. The CDR3 is 12 amino acids. Germline assignment: CDR1 KGHDR and CDR2 SFDVKD.

The chain has TRBV12-3 or TRBV12-4 and TRBJ2-7; D possibly corresponds to TRBD2 (6 bases). Trimming took 3 bases from V and 5 from J, leaving 11 bases between them. The CDR3 has 13 amino acids. The CDR3 DNA is TGTGCCAGCAGTTTGGTTTGGGAGGACGAGCAGTACTTC. Translated, it gives CASSLVWEDEQYF.

The chain joins TRBV20-1 to TRBJ2-7; D is undetermined. This CDR3 has 15 residues. Trimming removed 0 bases from V and 3 bases from J, with 15 bases in between. The germline V gene has CDR1 DFQATT and CDR2 SNEGSKA (reference sequence). The CDR3 DNA follows: TGCAGTGCTAGAGATCCAAGAACAGTCTACTACGAGCAGTACTTC. It is translated as CSARDPRTVYYEQYF.

The chain has TRBV7-9 and TRBJ2-3; 9 bases line up with TRBD2. Germline trimming cut 5 bases from V and 4 bases from J; bases unmatched to any gene: 10. Looked up from germline, CDR1 is SEHNR and CDR2 is FQNEAQ (reference sequence). The CDR3 sequence is 16 residues long. CDR3 region: CASSPVKAGGADTQYF. DNA of the CDR3: TGTGCCAGCAGCCCCGTCAAGGCGGGGGGGGCAGATACGCAGTATTTT.

This clonotype was counted only a few times. The chain has TRBV4-2 and TRBJ2-1; 9 nucleotides line up with TRBD2. The CDR3 sequence is 17 residues long. After removal of 0 bases from V and 2 bases from J, the junction contained 5 bases not matched to a gene. Germline values: CDR1 LGHNA, CDR2 YNFKEQ. Written as DNA, the CDR3 is TGTGCCAGCAGCCAAGACCCCTCTAGCGGGACCTACAATGAGCAGTTCTTC. This sequence encodes CASSQDPSSGTYNEQFF.

The genes are TRBV20-1 and TRBJ2-7; the D gene is possibly TRBD1 (6 bases). CDR1 is DFQATT and CDR2 is SNEGSKA in the germline V gene (reference sequence). V lost 1 base and J 3 bases, leaving 13 bases between the germline ends. The CDR3 covers 14 residues. The CDR3 nucleotides read TGCAGTGCTAGAGGGGGACACACGAGCTACGAGCAGTACTTC. Translated, it gives CSARGGHTSYEQYF.